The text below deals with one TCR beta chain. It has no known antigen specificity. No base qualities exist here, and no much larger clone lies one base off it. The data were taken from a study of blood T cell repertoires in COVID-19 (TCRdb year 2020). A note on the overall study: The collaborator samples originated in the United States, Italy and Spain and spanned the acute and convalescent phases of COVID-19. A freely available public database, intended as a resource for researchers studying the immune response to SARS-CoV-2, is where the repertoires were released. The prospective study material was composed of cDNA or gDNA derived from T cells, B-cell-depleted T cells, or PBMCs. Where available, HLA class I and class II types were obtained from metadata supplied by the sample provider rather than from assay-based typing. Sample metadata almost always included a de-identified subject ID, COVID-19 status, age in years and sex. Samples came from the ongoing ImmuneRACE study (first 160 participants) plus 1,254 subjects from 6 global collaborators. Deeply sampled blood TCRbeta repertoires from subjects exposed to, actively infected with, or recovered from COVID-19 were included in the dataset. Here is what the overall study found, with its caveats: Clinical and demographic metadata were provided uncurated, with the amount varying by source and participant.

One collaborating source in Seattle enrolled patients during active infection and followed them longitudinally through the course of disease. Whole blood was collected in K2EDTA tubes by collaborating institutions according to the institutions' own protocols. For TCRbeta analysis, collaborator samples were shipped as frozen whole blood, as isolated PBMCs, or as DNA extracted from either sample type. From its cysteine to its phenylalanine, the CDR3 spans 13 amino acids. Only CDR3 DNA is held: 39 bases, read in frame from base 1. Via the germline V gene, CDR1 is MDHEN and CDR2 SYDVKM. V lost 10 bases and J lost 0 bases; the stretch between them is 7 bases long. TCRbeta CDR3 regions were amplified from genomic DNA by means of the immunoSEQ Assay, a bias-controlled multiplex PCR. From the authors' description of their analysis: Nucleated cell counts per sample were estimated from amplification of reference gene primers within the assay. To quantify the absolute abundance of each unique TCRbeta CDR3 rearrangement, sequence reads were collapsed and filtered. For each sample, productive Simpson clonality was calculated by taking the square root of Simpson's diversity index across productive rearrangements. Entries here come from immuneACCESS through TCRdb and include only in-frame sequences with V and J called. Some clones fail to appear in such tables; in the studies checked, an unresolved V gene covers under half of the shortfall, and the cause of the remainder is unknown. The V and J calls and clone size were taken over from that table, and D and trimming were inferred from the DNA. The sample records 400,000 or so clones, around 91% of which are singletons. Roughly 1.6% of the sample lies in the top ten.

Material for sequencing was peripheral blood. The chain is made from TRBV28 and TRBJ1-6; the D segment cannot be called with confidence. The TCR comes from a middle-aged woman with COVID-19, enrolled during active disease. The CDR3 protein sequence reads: CATISSYNSPLHF. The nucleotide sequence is TGTGCCACTATAAGCTCCTATAATTCACCCCTCCACTTT.